What follows are 12 T cell receptor beta chains derived from one specimen sequenced in a study of shared clonotypes between healthy human individuals. Libraries were prepared by immunoSEQ multiplex PCR; TCRdb keeps only in-frame clonotypes and omits some of them. The table has some 1,600,000 clones, 98% seen once; the top ten hold roughly 0.45%. The specimen was naive CD4+ T cells sorted from blood. The subset here: CD45RA+ positively selected. The receptors come from a young man in good health.

The V and J genes are TRBV18 and TRBJ2-7; 7 bases match TRBD1. This CDR3 contains 16 residues. With V trimmed by 2 bases and J by 1 base, 8 bases remained unmatched. The germline CDR1 and CDR2 sequences are KGHSH and LQKENI. This CDR3 is CASSPSRTGTSYEQYF. Here the CDR3 DNA reads TGTGCCAGCTCACCATCAAGGACAGGAACTTCCTACGAGCAGTACTTC.

This chain connects TRBV7-2 to TRBJ2-7; D unresolved. The V end lost 3 bases, the J end lost 1 base, and 13 bases lay between the germline ends. CDR1 SGHTA and CDR2 FQGNSA come from the germline V gene. This CDR3 is built from 15 residues. The CDR3 coding sequence is TGTGCCAGCAGCTTTGATTTTCAACAATCCTACGAGCAGTACTTC. Encoded protein: CASSFDFQQSYEQYF.

Notes on this clone: One junction end disagrees with the germline gene, perhaps due to a read error. The chain combines TRBV6-1 with TRBJ2-7; 9 bases align to TRBD2. Looked up from germline, CDR1 is MNHNS and CDR2 is SASEGT. The CDR3 loop spans 16 amino acids. The CDR3 nucleotides read TGTGCCAGCAGGGAAGCGGGAGGCCTCCCAGGGAACGAGCAGTACTTC. This translates into CASREAGGLPGNEQYF.

This chain links TRBV5-1 with TRBJ1-2; no clear D gene. Germline-derived CDR1 and CDR2 are SGHRS and YFSETQ. Trimming removed 0 bases from V and 7 bases from J, with 7 bases in between. CDR3 length equals 12 residues. The CDR3 reads CASSLDYGGYTF. In nucleotides, the CDR3 is TGCGCCAGCAGCTTGGATTATGGTGGCTACACCTTC.

This chain links TRBV5-1 with TRBJ2-2; 8 bases align to TRBD1. CDR1 is SGHRS, CDR2 YFSETQ, per germline. This CDR3 has 18 residues. Germline trimming cut 0 bases from V and 4 bases from J; bases unmatched to any gene: 11. CDR3 loop: CASSLDRPGQGGTGELFF. As DNA, the CDR3 is TGCGCCAGCAGCTTGGACCGACCCGGACAGGGAGGCACCGGGGAGCTGTTTTTT.

J is TRBJ2-5 and V is TRBV19, with TRBD2 matching 8 bases. The J segment lost 4 bases and the V segment lost 4 bases, leaving 8 bases of the junction unmatched. There are 15 residues in the CDR3. Per the germline V gene, CDR1 is LNHDA and CDR2 is SQIVND (reference sequence). The CDR3: CASSRVDAGGETQYF. CDR3 sequence (DNA): TGTGCCAGTAGTAGGGTCGACGCGGGGGGAGAGACCCAGTACTTC.

The chain joins TRBV5-1 to TRBJ2-3, with D maybe TRBD2 (5 bases). Germline-derived CDR1 and CDR2 are SGHRS and YFSETQ. The germline V and J ends were trimmed by 3 bases and 4 bases, with 21 bases remaining between them. The CDR3 covers 17 residues. In DNA form, the CDR3 reads TGCGCCAGCAGCTCCGAGCTGACACTCGCCGGGGCAGATACGCAGTATTTT. Translated, it gives CASSSELTLAGADTQYF.

This chain joins TRBV5-1 and TRBJ1-3; the D is unclear. This CDR3 spans 16 amino acids. Trimming left V 0 bases short and J 0 bases short, with 10 bases between. CDR1 is SGHRS and CDR2 is YFSETQ in the germline V gene. The CDR3 loop reads CASSLDPGLSGNTIYF. The CDR3 DNA is TGCGCCAGCAGCTTGGATCCAGGCCTCTCTGGAAACACCATATATTTT.

The V call is TRBV27, the J call TRBJ1-1, with 9 bases aligning to TRBD1. Germline V gene lookup returns CDR1 MNHEY and CDR2 SMNVEV (reference sequence). The ends lost 5 bases at V and 0 bases at J; junction bases unmatched: 4. This CDR3 spans 15 amino acids. CDR3 loop: CASSPWDRVNTEAFF. In DNA, the CDR3 is TGTGCCAGCAGTCCCTGGGACAGGGTGAACACTGAAGCTTTCTTT.

V usage is TRBV7-8 and J usage is TRBJ2-1; 10 nucleotides line up with TRBD1. Germline V lookup: CDR1 SGHVS, CDR2 FQNEAQ. Trimming at V came to 0 bases and at J to 3 bases, leaving 5 bases not matched to a gene. The CDR3 is 17 amino acids. The CDR3 loop reads CASSLARGTGDYNEQFF. The CDR3 DNA follows: TGTGCCAGCAGCTTAGCGCGAGGGACAGGGGACTACAATGAGCAGTTCTTC.

The chain is built from TRBV18 and TRBJ1-1, with 7 positions matching TRBD1. From germline, CDR1 is KGHSH and CDR2 LQKENI. Unmatched junction bases numbered 5, after V lost 0 bases and J lost 4 bases. There are 15 residues in the CDR3. Written as DNA, the CDR3 is TGTGCCAGCTCACCACCGGGACAGTGGAGCACTGAAGCTTTCTTT. Translating it yields CASSPPGQWSTEAFF.

This chain links TRBV9 with TRBJ2-1; D ambiguous. This CDR3 contains 14 residues. Trimming removed 0 bases at V and 2 bases at J, with 6 bases between. CDR1 and CDR2 from the germline V gene are SGDLS and YYNGEE. The CDR3 reads CASSVDLAYNEQFF. The CDR3 coding sequence is TGTGCCAGCAGCGTAGATCTAGCCTACAATGAGCAGTTCTTC.